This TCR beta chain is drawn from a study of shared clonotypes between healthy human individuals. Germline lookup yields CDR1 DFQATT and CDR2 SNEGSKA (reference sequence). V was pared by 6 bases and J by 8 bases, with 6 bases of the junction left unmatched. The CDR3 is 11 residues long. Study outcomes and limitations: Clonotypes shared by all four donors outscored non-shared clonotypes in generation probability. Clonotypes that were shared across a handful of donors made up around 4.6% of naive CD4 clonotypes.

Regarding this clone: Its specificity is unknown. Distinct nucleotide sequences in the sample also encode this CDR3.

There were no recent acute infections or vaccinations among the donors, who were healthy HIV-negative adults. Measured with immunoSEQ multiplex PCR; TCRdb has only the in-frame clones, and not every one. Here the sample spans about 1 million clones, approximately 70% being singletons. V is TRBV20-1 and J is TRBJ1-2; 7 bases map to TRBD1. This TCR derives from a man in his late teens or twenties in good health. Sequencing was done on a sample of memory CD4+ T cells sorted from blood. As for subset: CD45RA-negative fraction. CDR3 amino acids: CSAGTGDGYTF. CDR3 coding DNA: TGCAGTGCGGGAACAGGGGACGGCTACACCTTC.